One TCR beta chain is described in this entry. The specificity of this receptor is unknown. Base qualities are not recorded, but no much larger clone differs from it by a single base. In the germline V gene, CDR1 corresponds to ENHRY and CDR2 to SYGVKD. V and J are truncated by 6 bases and 0 bases respectively, leaving an intervening sequence of 11 bases. There are 14 amino acids in the CDR3, from cysteine to phenylalanine inclusive. Of all the DNA, just the CDR3 is kept, 42 bases in frame from base 1. These reads were obtained on an Illumina MiSeq. TCRdb reprocessing: public reads trimmed at Q25 with fastp, clones called with MiXCR, in-frame beta chains kept. A single entry per CDR3 protein holds the most common genes and DNA from its merged rows. The table for this sample records approximately 34 distinct CDR3 sequences. This record belongs to a study of liver allograft versus peripheral blood T cells (dated by TCRdb to about 2020). Describing the broader study: The study compared the T cell receptor repertoires present in transplanted livers with the repertoires present in the peripheral blood of liver transplant recipients.

The paper as a whole reports these results and caveats: The T cell receptor repertoires within liver allografts were reported to be different from the T cell receptor repertoires detected in peripheral blood.

The TCR sequence derives from a human patient who had a liver transplant. Where a transplant has occurred, the graft donor may have supplied some of the T cells. In this chain, TRBV10-3 is recombined with TRBJ1-1; tentative D gene TRBD1, with 6 bases matching. The CDR3 protein is CAIRVQGVNTEAFF. In nucleotides, the sequence is TGTGCCATCAGAGTACAGGGAGTGAACACTGAAGCTTTCTTT.